Below, 5 T cell receptor beta chains from the same sample are listed, as sequenced in a study of CD8 T cells in Susac syndrome. A quantity of about 0.5 to 1 ug RNA underwent reverse transcription using random hexamers. TCRdb re-derived calls from the immunoSEQ multiplex PCR reads in MiXCR, one entry per CDR3 protein. The table includes around 80,000 distinct CDR3 sequences, 94% detected once. Sequencing was done on a sample of CD8+ T cells from PBMCs. The source of these receptors is a human donor in good health.

The CDR3 spells CASSQWYQNTEAFF. CDR3 coding DNA: TGTGCCAGCAGCCAATGGTATCAGAACACTGAAGCTTTCTTT. V is TRBV4-2 and J is TRBJ1-1, with D unresolved. This CDR3 has 14 residues. In germline, CDR1 is LGHNA, CDR2 YNFKEQ. V was pared by 2 bases and J by 1 base, with 8 bases between.

This clonotype was counted a single time. This chain joins TRBV20-1 and TRBJ1-1; no clear D gene. This CDR3 contains 13 residues. Germline V gene lookup returns CDR1 DFQATT and CDR2 SNEGSKA (reference sequence). V was trimmed by 6 bases and J by 2 bases, leaving 13 bases between them. CDR3 coding DNA: TGCAGTGCCCGCTGGACTGCAAACACTGAAGCTTTCTTT. It codes for CSARWTANTEAFF.

The J gene is TRBJ2-7, the V gene TRBV27, with TRBD1 as a possible D gene (6 bases). Trimming left V 6 bases short and J 5 bases short, with 14 bases between. Germline V lookup: CDR1 MNHEY, CDR2 SMNVEV (reference sequence). The CDR3 loop spans 13 amino acids. The CDR3 spells CASRVDRLNEQYF. The DNA of the CDR3 is TGTGCCAGCAGAGTCGACAGGCTGAACGAGCAGTACTTC.

This sequence joins TRBV12-3 or TRBV12-4 and TRBJ1-2; TRBD1 might be the D (5 bases). The CDR3 runs to 14 residues. V lost 8 bases to trimming and J lost 5 bases, with 18 bases between them. In nucleotides, the CDR3 is TGTGCCAGCCGACTCGGGGGGGAGGCGTATGGCTACACCTTC. As protein: CASRLGGEAYGYTF.

The chain recombines TRBV5-6 with TRBJ2-5; 8 bases are a match to TRBD2. The CDR3 consists of 14 residues. CDR1 SGHDT and CDR2 YYEEEE come from the germline V gene. J was trimmed by 5 bases and V by 3 bases; bases with no gene match: 6. The CDR3 DNA is TGTGCCAGCAGCTCGGCGGGGGGTTGGGAGACCCAGTACTTC. Its translation: CASSSAGGWETQYF.